This T cell receptor (beta chain) was sequenced in a study of cytomegalovirus exposure and HLA in healthy donors. A few counts support this clone. Trimming removed 7 bases at V and 3 bases at J, with 22 bases between. The CDR3 is 17 residues long. Per the germline V gene, CDR1 is LNHDA and CDR2 is SQIVND (reference sequence). Amplification used 60 Vbeta primers and 13 Jbeta primers. Data came from immunoSEQ multiplex PCR; TCRdb stores just in-frame clones and leaves some out. The sample records roughly 100,000 clones, approximately 64% being singletons. This TCR was recovered from a boy between 5 and 17 years old in good health and CMV-seropositive. Sequenced input: PBMCs. The V and J genes are TRBV19 and TRBJ1-5, with D possibly being TRBD1 (6 bases). This CDR3 is CASTPKSRGVTNQPQHF. CDR3 nucleotides: TGTGCCAGTACCCCCAAAAGCAGGGGAGTAACCAATCAGCCCCAGCATTTT.